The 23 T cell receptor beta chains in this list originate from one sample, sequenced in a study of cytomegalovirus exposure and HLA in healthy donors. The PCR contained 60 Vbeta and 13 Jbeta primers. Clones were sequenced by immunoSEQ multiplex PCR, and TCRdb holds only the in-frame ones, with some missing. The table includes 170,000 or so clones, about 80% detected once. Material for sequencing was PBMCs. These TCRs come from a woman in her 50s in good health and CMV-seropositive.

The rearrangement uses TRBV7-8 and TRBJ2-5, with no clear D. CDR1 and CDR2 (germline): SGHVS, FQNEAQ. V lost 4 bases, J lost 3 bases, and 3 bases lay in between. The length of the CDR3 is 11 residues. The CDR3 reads CASSSEETQYF. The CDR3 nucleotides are TGTGCCAGCAGCTCCGAAGAGACCCAGTACTTC.

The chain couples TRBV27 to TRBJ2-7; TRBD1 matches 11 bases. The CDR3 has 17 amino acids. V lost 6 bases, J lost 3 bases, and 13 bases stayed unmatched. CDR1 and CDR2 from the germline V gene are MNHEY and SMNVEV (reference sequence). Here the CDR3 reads CASRTRGTGGINYEQYF. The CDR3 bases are TGTGCCAGCAGAACGCGTGGGACAGGGGGGATTAACTACGAGCAGTACTTC.

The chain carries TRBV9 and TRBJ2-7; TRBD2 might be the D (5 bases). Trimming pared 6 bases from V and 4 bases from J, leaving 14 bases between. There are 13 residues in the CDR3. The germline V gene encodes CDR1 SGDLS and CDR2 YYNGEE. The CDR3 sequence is CASNRDGAYEQYF. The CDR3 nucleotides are TGTGCCAGCAACCGGGATGGAGCTTACGAGCAGTACTTC.

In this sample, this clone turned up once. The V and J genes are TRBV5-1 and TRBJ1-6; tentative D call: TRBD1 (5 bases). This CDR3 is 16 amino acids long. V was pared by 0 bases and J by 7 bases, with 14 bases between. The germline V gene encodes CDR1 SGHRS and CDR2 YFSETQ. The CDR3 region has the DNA TGCGCCAGCAGCTTGGGAGCGGGGGGTGCGAATTCACCCCTCCACTTT. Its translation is CASSLGAGGANSPLHF.

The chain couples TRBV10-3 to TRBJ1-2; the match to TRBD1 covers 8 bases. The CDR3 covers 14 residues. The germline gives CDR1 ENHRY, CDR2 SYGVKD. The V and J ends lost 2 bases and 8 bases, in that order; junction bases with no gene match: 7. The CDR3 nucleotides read TGTGCCATCAGTGAGAGGACAGGGACAGACGGCTACACCTTC. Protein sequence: CAISERTGTDGYTF.

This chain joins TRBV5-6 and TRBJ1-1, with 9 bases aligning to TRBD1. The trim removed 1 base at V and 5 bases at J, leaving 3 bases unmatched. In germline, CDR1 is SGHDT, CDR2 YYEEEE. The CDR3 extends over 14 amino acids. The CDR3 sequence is CASSLRDRGTEAFF. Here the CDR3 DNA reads TGTGCCAGCAGCTTGAGAGACAGGGGGACTGAAGCTTTCTTT.

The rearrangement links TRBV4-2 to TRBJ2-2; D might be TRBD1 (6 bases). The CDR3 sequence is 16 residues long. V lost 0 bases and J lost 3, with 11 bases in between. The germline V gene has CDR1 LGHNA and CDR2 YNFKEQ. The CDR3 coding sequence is TGTGCCAGCAGCCAAGAACAGGGTTACGACACCGGGGAGCTGTTTTTT. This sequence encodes CASSQEQGYDTGELFF.

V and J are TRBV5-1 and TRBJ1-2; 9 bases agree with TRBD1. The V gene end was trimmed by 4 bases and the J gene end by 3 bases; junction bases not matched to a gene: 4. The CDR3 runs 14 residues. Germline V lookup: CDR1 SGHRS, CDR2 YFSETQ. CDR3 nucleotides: TGCGCCAGCAGCGCGACAGGGGGAGACTATGGCTACACCTTC. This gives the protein CASSATGGDYGYTF.

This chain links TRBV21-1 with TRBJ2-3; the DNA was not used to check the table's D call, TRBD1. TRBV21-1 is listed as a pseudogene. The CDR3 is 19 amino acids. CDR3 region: CASSRVPARDRGLGDTQYF. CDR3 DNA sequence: TGTGCCAGCAGCCGCGTCCCAGCCCGGGACAGGGGGCTTGGGGATACGCAGTATTTT.

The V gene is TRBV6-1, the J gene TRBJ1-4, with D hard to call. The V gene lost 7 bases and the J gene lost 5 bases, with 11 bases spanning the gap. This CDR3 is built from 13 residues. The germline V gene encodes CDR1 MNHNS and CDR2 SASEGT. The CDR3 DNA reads TGTGCCAGCAAAGGAGGTGTCAATGAAAAACTGTTTTTT. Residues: CASKGGVNEKLFF.

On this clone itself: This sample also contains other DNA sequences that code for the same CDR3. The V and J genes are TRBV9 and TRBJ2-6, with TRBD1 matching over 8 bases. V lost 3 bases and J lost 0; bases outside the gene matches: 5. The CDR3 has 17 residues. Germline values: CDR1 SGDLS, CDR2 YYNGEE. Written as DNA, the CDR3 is TGTGCCAGCAGCGGACAGGGGTCCAGCTCTGGGGCCAACGTCCTGACTTTC. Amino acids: CASSGQGSSSGANVLTF.

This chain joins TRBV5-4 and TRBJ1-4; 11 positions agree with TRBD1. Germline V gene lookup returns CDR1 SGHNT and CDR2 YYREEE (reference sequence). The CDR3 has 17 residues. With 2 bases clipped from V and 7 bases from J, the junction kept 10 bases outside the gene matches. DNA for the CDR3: TGTGCCAGCAGCTTCTGGACAGGGGGCGAAGGTAGTGAAAAACTGTTTTTT. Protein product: CASSFWTGGEGSEKLFF.

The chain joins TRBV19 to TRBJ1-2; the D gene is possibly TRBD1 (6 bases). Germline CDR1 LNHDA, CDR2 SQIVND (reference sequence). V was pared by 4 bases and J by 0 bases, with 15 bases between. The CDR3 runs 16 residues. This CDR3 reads CASSTTGEEANYGYTF. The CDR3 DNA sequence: TGTGCCAGTAGTACGACAGGTGAGGAAGCTAACTATGGCTACACCTTC.

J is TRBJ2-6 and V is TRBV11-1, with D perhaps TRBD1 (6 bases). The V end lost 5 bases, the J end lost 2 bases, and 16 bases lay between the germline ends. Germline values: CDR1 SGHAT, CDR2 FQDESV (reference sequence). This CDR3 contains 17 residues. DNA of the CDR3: TGTGCCAGCAGCCAACAGGGTGGTGGGGCTGGGGCCAACGTCCTGACTTTC. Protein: CASSQQGGGAGANVLTF.

CDR3 bases: TGTGCCAGCAGCAGAACCTTGAACACTGAAGCTTTCTTT. Protein: CASSRTLNTEAFF. The V and J genes are TRBV6-4 and TRBJ1-1; D is undetermined. Trimming took 6 bases from V and 0 from J, leaving 8 bases between them. This CDR3 has 13 residues. CDR1 and CDR2 (germline): MRHNA, SNTAGT.

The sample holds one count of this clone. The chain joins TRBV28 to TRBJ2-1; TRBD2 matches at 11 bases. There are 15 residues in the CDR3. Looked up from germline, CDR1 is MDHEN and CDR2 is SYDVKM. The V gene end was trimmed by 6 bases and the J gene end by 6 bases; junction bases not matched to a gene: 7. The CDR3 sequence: CASSLGTSGRNEQFF. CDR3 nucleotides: TGTGCCAGCAGCCTCGGGACTAGCGGTCGCAATGAGCAGTTCTTC.

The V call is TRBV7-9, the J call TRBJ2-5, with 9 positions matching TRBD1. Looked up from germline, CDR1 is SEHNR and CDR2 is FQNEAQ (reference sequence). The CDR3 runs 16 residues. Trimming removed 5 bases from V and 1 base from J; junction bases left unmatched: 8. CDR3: CASSAGQGLIQETQYF. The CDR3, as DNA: TGTGCCAGCAGCGCGGGACAGGGTCTGATCCAAGAGACCCAGTACTTC. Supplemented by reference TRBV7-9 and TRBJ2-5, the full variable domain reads DTGVSQNPRHKITKRGQNVTFRCDPISEHNRLYWYRQTLGQGPEFLTYFQNEAQLEKSRLLSDRFSAERPKGSFSTLEIQRTEQGDSAMYLCASSAGQGLIQETQYFGPGTRLLVL.

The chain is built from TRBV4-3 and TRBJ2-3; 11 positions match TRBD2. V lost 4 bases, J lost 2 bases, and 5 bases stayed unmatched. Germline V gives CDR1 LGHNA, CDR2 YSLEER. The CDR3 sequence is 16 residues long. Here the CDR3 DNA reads TGCGCCAGCAGCCCCCATAGCGGGGGGGTCACAGATACGCAGTATTTT. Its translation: CASSPHSGGVTDTQYF.

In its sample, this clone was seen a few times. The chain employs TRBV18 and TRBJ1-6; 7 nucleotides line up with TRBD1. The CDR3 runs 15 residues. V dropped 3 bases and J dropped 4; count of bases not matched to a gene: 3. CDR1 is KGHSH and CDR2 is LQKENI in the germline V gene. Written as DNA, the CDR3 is TGTGCCAGCTCACCCGGGGACAGATATAATTCACCCCTCCACTTT. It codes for CASSPGDRYNSPLHF.

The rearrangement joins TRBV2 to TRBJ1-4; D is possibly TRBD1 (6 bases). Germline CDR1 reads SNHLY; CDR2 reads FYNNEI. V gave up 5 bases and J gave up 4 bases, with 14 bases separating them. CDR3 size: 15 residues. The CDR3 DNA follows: TGTGCCAGCAGTAAGTGGGACACCATTAATGAAAAACTGTTTTTT. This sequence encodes CASSKWDTINEKLFF.

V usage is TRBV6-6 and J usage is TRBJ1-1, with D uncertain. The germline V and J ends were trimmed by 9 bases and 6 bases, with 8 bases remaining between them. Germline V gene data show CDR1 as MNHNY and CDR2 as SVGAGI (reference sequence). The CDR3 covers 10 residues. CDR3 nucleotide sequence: TGTGCCAGTATGTCGTCTGAAGCTTTCTTT. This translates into CASMSSEAFF.

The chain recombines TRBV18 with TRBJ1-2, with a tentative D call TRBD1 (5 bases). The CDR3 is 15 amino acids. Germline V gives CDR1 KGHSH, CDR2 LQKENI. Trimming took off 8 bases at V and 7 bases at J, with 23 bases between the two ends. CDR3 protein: CASTPTSGINLGYTF. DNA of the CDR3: TGTGCCAGCACCCCTACGTCAGGGATCAACCTTGGCTACACCTTC.

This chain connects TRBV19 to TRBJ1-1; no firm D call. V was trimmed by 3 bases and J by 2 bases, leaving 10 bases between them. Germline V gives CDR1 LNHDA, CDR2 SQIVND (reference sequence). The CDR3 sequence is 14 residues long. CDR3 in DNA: TGTGCCAGTAGTATGGAGAGGCTCAACACTGAAGCTTTCTTT. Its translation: CASSMERLNTEAFF.